The 3 T cell receptor beta chains below all came from one sample that was sequenced in a study of blood T cell repertoires in COVID-19. The repertoire was sequenced with immunoSEQ multiplex PCR; TCRdb's copy has only in-frame clones and lacks some. Of more than 95,000 clones in the sample, about 85% were seen once. What was sequenced was peripheral blood. The receptors were gathered from a human donor in a cohort sampled during active COVID-19.

The chain uses TRBV14 and TRBJ1-3; 7 bases agree with TRBD1. The CDR3 has 15 residues. Looked up from germline, CDR1 is SGHDN and CDR2 is FVKESK. Trimming cost V 6 bases and J 0 bases; bases outside gene matches: 5. The CDR3: CASRLGTVSGNTIYF. CDR3 bases: TGTGCCAGCAGACTCGGGACAGTCTCTGGAAACACCATATATTTT.

The gene calls are TRBV11-3 and TRBJ2-3, with 14 bases that match TRBD2. V lost 1 base and J lost 6; bases outside the gene matches: 9. The CDR3 totals 18 residues. CDR1 SGHNT and CDR2 YENEEA come from the germline V gene. The DNA of the CDR3 is TGTGCCAGCAGCTTAGCGCTGGGGACTAGCGGGAGCGGGGATACGCAGTATTTT. Protein: CASSLALGTSGSGDTQYF.

This clone was seen a few times. The rearrangement links TRBV20-1 to TRBJ1-1; a possible D gene is TRBD1 (5 bases). The germline V and J ends were trimmed by 6 bases and 6 bases, with 11 bases remaining between them. The CDR3 is made up of 11 amino acids. CDR1 and CDR2 from the germline V gene are DFQATT and SNEGSKA (reference sequence). This CDR3 is CSADGGAEAFF. CDR3 nucleotides: TGCAGTGCCGACGGGGGGGCTGAAGCTTTCTTT.